Listed below are T cell receptor beta chains from one sample, sequenced in a study of blood T cell repertoires in COVID-19. TCRdb's copy holds only in-frame clones and misses some; the assay was immunoSEQ multiplex PCR. Of roughly 250,000 clones in the sample, approximately 90% are singletons; the top ten hold 7.2%. Sample: peripheral blood. The receptors were gathered from a man between 60 and 75 years old who had recovered from COVID-19. CDR3s leave out the opening cysteine and the closing phenylalanine or tryptophan. Rows give clone size only sometimes, using once, few, many, or a class for an expanded clone.

cdr3_length v_call clone_size cdr3_aa
11 TRBV10-3 NA AINTGYTDTQY
13 TRBV5-1 NA ASSLVPDAKNIQY
12 TRBV30 NA AWSVLGGSGELF
13 TRBV18 NA ASSPEFGSTDTQY
13 TRBV18 NA ASSPGLAGLGEQY
14 TRBV5-4 NA ASSLGTPSSYNEQF
10 TRBV7-9 NA ASSAREGSAF
11 TRBV7-9 NA ASSLKGRNTIY
13 TRBV4-1 once ASSQGRASGETQY
12 TRBV30 NA AWSAEGTGGGYT
12 TRBV5-5 NA ASSQPGYGEKLF
14 TRBV5-4 NA ASSGGREISGNTIY
15 TRBV5-1 once ASSLTSGGGGTDTQY
12 TRBV3-1/TRBV3-2 NA ASSQGRANYEQY
13 TRBV5-4 NA ASRGGGPNTGELF
15 TRBV10-2 NA ASSAARTVEGKETQY
14 TRBV5-4 NA ASSSPSAGGPDTQY
12 TRBV5-6 NA ASSLWGLYNEQF
13 TRBV7-2 NA ASSSTGSRWTEAF
11 TRBV7-2 NA ASSLAPSREQF
14 TRBV15 once ATSSQTSGGADTQY
9 TRBV2 NA ASTLDRIYT
12 TRBV2 NA ASSGNSRNQPQH
12 TRBV9 NA ASTDRGSTGELF
13 TRBV5-4 once ASSPPGRGDNEQF
13 TRBV3-1/TRBV3-2 NA ASSQEGRLGEKLF
11 TRBV7-2 once ASSPMRNQPQH
11 TRBV12-3/TRBV12-4 NA ASSPQGYYGYT
13 TRBV7-8 NA ASSLAGLPTDTQY
12 TRBV3-1/TRBV3-2 NA ASSPYLGTDTQY
8 TRBV6-6 NA ASGWLEAF
16 TRBV4-1 NA ASSQAGQGAPGANVLT
14 TRBV4-2 NA ASSQVGGPWYNEQF
11 TRBV20-1 NA SASNRERNTIY
10 TRBV2 NA ASNPGSQPQH
13 TRBV12-5 once ASSRGLSPLYEQY
16 TRBV18 NA ASSPSGGIISGANVLT
12 TRBV28 NA ASSLTPRNEKLF
12 TRBV5-1 once ASSPGTQNTEAF
12 TRBV19 NA ASVDRGYSGELF
12 TRBV27 few ASSSTVRNYGYT
15 TRBV19 once ASSPTNTGKGTDTQY
12 TRBV18 NA ASSLSTVYNEQF
13 TRBV6-1 NA ASSEARRGPYEQY
11 TRBV3-1/TRBV3-2 NA ASRRVATDTQY
10 TRBV11-2 NA ASSLLVDTQY
12 TRBV19 NA ASTSGDRTDTQY
10 TRBV18 NA ASSPQGEKLF